This note documents a single TCR beta chain sequence. The RNA input was roughly 0.45 to 1 ug, and it was reverse transcribed with random hexamers. TCRdb re-called the immunoSEQ multiplex PCR reads through MiXCR, storing one row per CDR3 protein. The repertoire holds 100,000 to 150,000 distinct CDR3 sequences, with roughly 94% as singletons. From germline, CDR1 is SEHNR and CDR2 FQNEAQ (reference sequence). This CDR3 comprises 10 residues. Trimming removed 5 bases at V and 6 bases at J, with 4 bases between. The sample belongs to a study of CD8 T cells in Susac syndrome. Specimen: CD8+ T cells from PBMCs. This sequence originates from a human donor with Susac syndrome. The chain couples TRBV7-9 to TRBJ2-5; D remains unclear. The CDR3 nucleotides read TGTGCCAGCAGCCACAAGACCCAGTACTTC. Amino acid sequence: CASSHKTQYF.